The next 32 T cell receptor beta chains were all read from a single sample in a study of OX40 agonist ivuxolimab in advanced cancers. Assay: immunoSEQ multiplex PCR; the TCRdb copy retains only in-frame clones and omits some. The sample has 31,000 or so clones, over 80% seen once; the top ten hold about 4.9%. Here the sequenced sample was CD4+ or CD8+ T cells sorted from blood, taken in a trial of the OX40 agonist ivuxolimab. The receptors were gathered from an adult with an advanced solid tumor such as melanoma, head and neck, liver or kidney cancer.

The V call is TRBV13, the J call TRBJ1-1; tentatively, D is TRBD1 (5 bases). The CDR3 covers 14 residues. V was clipped by 3 bases and J by 0 bases, with 8 bases between them. Germline CDR1 is PRHDT and CDR2 is FYEKMQ (reference sequence). The CDR3 DNA is TGTGCCAGCAGCTTGGGGGGGATGAACACTGAAGCTTTCTTT. This codes for CASSLGGMNTEAFF.

The chain is built from TRBV7-9 and TRBJ1-6; D ambiguous. CDR3 length equals 15 residues. Germline lookup yields CDR1 SEHNR and CDR2 FQNEAQ (reference sequence). Between the trimmed V and J ends, which lost 6 bases and 9 bases, there was a span of 18 bases. The CDR3 spells CASSLLGLEGSPLHF. The CDR3 DNA reads as TGTGCCAGCAGTCTCCTGGGGTTGGAGGGTTCACCCCTCCACTTT.

The V gene is TRBV6-6, the J gene TRBJ2-7; TRBD1 matches at 8 bases. The CDR3 runs 13 residues. Trimming removed 4 bases from V and 7 bases from J; junction bases left unmatched: 6. Germline-derived CDR1 and CDR2 are MNHNY and SVGAGI (reference sequence). The CDR3 region is CASSLGQAGEQYV. The CDR3, as DNA: TGTGCCAGCAGTTTGGGACAGGCGGGGGAGCAGTACGTC.

CDR3 bases: TGCGCCAGCAGCTTGGAGGGGGACAGCGATTTGAATGAGCAGTTCTTC. This encodes CASSLEGDSDLNEQFF. V is TRBV5-1 and J is TRBJ2-1; 7 positions match TRBD1. CDR3 length: 16 residues. Germline loops: CDR1 SGHRS, CDR2 YFSETQ. V gave up 0 bases and J gave up 7 bases; unmatched junction bases: 10.

The chain links TRBV7-6 to TRBJ2-5; TRBD1 matches at 10 bases. Germline V gene lookup returns CDR1 SGHVS and CDR2 FNYEAQ. With 5 bases clipped from V and 4 bases from J, the junction kept 10 bases outside the gene matches. CDR3 length equals 16 residues. CDR3 protein: CASSPYGTGVGETQYF. Here the CDR3 DNA reads TGTGCCAGCAGCCCATACGGGACAGGGGTGGGAGAGACCCAGTACTTC. The full variable domain, completed using reference TRBV7-6 and TRBJ2-5, is GAGVSQSPRYKVTKRGQDVALRCDPISGHVSLYWYRQALGQGPEFLTYFNYEAQQDKSGLPNDRFSAERPEGSISTLTIQRTEQRDSAMYRCASSPYGTGVGETQYFGPGTRLLVL.

The CDR3 sequence: CASRTGNTEAFF. The CDR3 bases are TGTGCCAGTAGGACAGGTAACACTGAAGCTTTCTTT. The gene calls are TRBV19 and TRBJ1-1; perhaps TRBD1 as D (6 bases). Trimming shortened V by 6 bases and J by 2 bases, and 7 bases separated the two germline ends. The CDR3 consists of 12 residues. From germline, CDR1 is LNHDA and CDR2 SQIVND (reference sequence).

The table lists this clone with a count of one. V is TRBV10-3 and J is TRBJ2-1; the D gene is possibly TRBD1 (6 bases). CDR1 is ENHRY and CDR2 is SYGVKD in the germline V gene. The CDR3 spans 15 residues. Between the trimmed V and J ends, which lost 9 bases and 1 base, there was a span of 16 bases. The CDR3, as DNA: TGTGCCATGGGGGCGTCCGGGGCATCCTACAATGAGCAGTTCTTC. Protein product: CAMGASGASYNEQFF.

V and J are TRBV10-2 and TRBJ1-1; D gene ambiguous. Germline lookup yields CDR1 WSHSY and CDR2 SAAADI. The CDR3 contains 16 residues. V was clipped by 4 bases and J by 1 base, with 16 bases between them. In nucleotides, the CDR3 is TGCGCCAGCAGTGGGTCCCATCGGACGGGGAACACTGAAGCTTTCTTT. Amino acids: CASSGSHRTGNTEAFF.

The rearrangement links TRBV6-1 to TRBJ2-4; a possible D gene is TRBD1 (6 bases). The CDR3 is 16 amino acids. V dropped 3 bases and J dropped 7 bases, with 19 bases sitting between them. Germline V gene data show CDR1 as MNHNS and CDR2 as SASEGT. The CDR3 spells CASSETWGLTSNIQYF. The CDR3 coding sequence is TGTGCCAGCAGTGAGACGTGGGGGCTAACGTCGAACATTCAGTACTTC.

The chain links TRBV18 to TRBJ2-1; D perhaps matches TRBD2 (5 bases). There are 13 residues in the CDR3. The V and J ends lost 3 bases and 4 bases respectively, with 7 bases between them. Germline V gene lookup returns CDR1 KGHSH and CDR2 LQKENI. The CDR3 DNA is TGTGCCAGCTCACCTGTAGCGTACAATGAGCAGTTCTTC. Translation gives CASSPVAYNEQFF.

The V call is TRBV6-5, the J call TRBJ2-1; TRBD1 is a possible D gene (6 bases). V lost 2 bases and J 7 bases, leaving 12 bases between the germline ends. Germline lookup yields CDR1 MNHEY and CDR2 SVGAGI. The CDR3 is 14 residues long. CDR3 DNA sequence: TGTGCCAGCAGTTACGGGCAGGGGTGGAATGAGCAGTTCTTC. Protein product: CASSYGQGWNEQFF.

J is TRBJ1-4 and V is TRBV27; 7 positions match TRBD1. The CDR3 runs to 16 residues. V gave up 5 bases and J gave up 8 bases; unmatched junction bases: 14. Germline CDR1 is MNHEY and CDR2 is SMNVEV (reference sequence). The CDR3 region has the DNA TGTGCCAGCAGTGAAGTACCGGGACAGCGACAGGAAAAACTGTTTTTT. It codes for CASSEVPGQRQEKLFF.

The chain links TRBV2 to TRBJ1-6; no reliable D call. V lost 2 bases, J lost 13 bases, and 12 bases lay in between. CDR3 size: 13 residues. Germline V gene data show CDR1 as SNHLY and CDR2 as FYNNEI. The CDR3 region is CASSESLGGPLHF. CDR3 nucleotides: TGTGCCAGCAGTGAATCGTTGGGCGGCCCCCTCCACTTT.

This chain links TRBV4-1 with TRBJ2-3; 10 positions match TRBD2. Germline V CDR1 and CDR2: MGHRA, YSYEKL. The CDR3 is 17 residues long. V lost 3 bases and J lost 0; bases outside the gene matches: 6. The CDR3 protein is CASSHAGLAASTDTQYF. CDR3 bases: TGCGCCAGCAGCCACGCCGGACTAGCGGCTAGCACAGATACGCAGTATTTT.

The J gene is TRBJ2-5, the V gene TRBV10-3, with TRBD1 identical over 9 bases. The J segment lost 3 bases and the V segment lost 3 bases, leaving 14 bases of the junction unmatched. The CDR3 runs 18 residues. From germline, CDR1 is ENHRY and CDR2 SYGVKD. CDR3 sequence reads: CAISDPNYPTGGEETQYF. CDR3 sequence (DNA): TGTGCCATCAGTGACCCTAACTACCCGACAGGGGGAGAAGAGACCCAGTACTTC.

The chain is built from TRBV27 and TRBJ2-1; TRBD2 agrees at 7 bases. V was pared by 7 bases and J by 5 bases, with 20 bases of the junction left unmatched. This CDR3 is 18 amino acids long. CDR1 is MNHEY and CDR2 is SMNVEV in the germline V gene (reference sequence). The CDR3 loop reads CASTPDYPPGLTHNEQFF. In DNA, the CDR3 is TGTGCCAGCACCCCGGACTACCCCCCGGGACTAACTCACAATGAGCAGTTCTTC.

This rearrangement joins TRBV7-3 to TRBJ2-6, with D hard to call. This CDR3 is 13 amino acids long. CDR1 is SGHTA and CDR2 is FQGTGA in the germline V gene. Trimming left V 7 bases short and J 0 bases short, with 4 bases between. The CDR3 region has the DNA TGTGCCAGCAAACTCTCTGGGGCCAACGTCCTGACTTTC. Its translation is CASKLSGANVLTF. Together with reference TRBV7-3 and TRBJ2-6, the CDR3 gives the full variable domain: GAGVSQTPSNKVTEKGKYVELRCDPISGHTALYWYRQSLGQGPEFLIYFQGTGAADDSGLPNDRFFAVRPEGSVSTLKIQRTERGDSAVYLCASKLSGANVLTFGAGSRLTVL.

The chain combines TRBV4-3 with TRBJ1-6, with D uncertain. Trimming stripped 0 bases from V and 10 bases from J, with 7 bases between. The CDR3 is made up of 13 amino acids. Germline CDR1 LGHNA, CDR2 YSLEER. CDR3 amino acids: CASSQDGESPLHF. CDR3 nucleotide sequence: TGCGCCAGCAGCCAAGACGGGGAATCACCCCTCCACTTT.

The chain is built from TRBV9 and TRBJ2-7, with 9 bases identical to TRBD1. This CDR3 has 16 amino acids. V shed 2 bases, J shed 5 bases, and the junction held 11 bases outside the gene matches. The germline CDR1 and CDR2 sequences are SGDLS and YYNGEE. The CDR3 DNA reads TGTGCCAGCAGCGTCTCATCAAGGGACAGGGTCAACGAGCAGTACGTC. It specifies CASSVSSRDRVNEQYV.

This chain connects TRBV28 to TRBJ1-5, with D possibly TRBD1 on 5 matching bases. V was trimmed by 6 bases and J by 9 bases, leaving 18 bases between them. Germline CDR1 MDHEN, CDR2 SYDVKM. CDR3 length equals 14 residues. In DNA form, the CDR3 reads TGTGCCAGCAGCCCGGGGGGGATCTTCTGGCCCCAGCATTTT. Translated: CASSPGGIFWPQHF.

This rearrangement joins TRBV27 to TRBJ2-7; no definite D call. CDR1 and CDR2 from the germline V gene are MNHEY and SMNVEV (reference sequence). This CDR3 is built from 14 residues. Trimming removed 2 bases from V and 2 bases from J, with 10 bases in between. The chain's CDR3 is CASSLGQVAYEQYF. The CDR3 region has the DNA TGTGCCAGCAGTTTAGGGCAGGTGGCCTACGAGCAGTACTTC.

The rearrangement uses TRBV4-2 and TRBJ1-3; perhaps TRBD1 as D (5 bases). V gave up 0 bases and J gave up 1 base, with 7 bases separating them. CDR3 length equals 15 residues. CDR1 LGHNA and CDR2 YNFKEQ come from the germline V gene. The CDR3 sequence is CASSQDPGSGNTIYF. CDR3 DNA sequence: TGTGCCAGCAGCCAAGATCCAGGGTCTGGAAACACCATATATTTT.

This clone was seen just once. The chain is built from TRBV4-3 and TRBJ2-7; 7 bases map to TRBD1. Germline CDR1 is LGHNA and CDR2 is YSLEER. The CDR3 covers 15 residues. Losses at the gene ends were 0 bases for V and 3 bases for J; bases not matched to a gene: 5. The CDR3 DNA follows: TGCGCCAGCAGCCAAGACGTCGGGACAGTCTACGAGCAGTACTTC. It yields the protein CASSQDVGTVYEQYF.

CDR3 sequence (DNA): TGTGCCAGCAGCTTGGGGCCAGGGGAGGGAGAGACCCAGTACTTC. Its protein product is CASSLGPGEGETQYF. V usage is TRBV5-5 and J usage is TRBJ2-5; tentative D call: TRBD2 (7 bases). The germline gives CDR1 SGHKS, CDR2 YYEKEE (reference sequence). Trimming removed 0 bases from V and 4 bases from J, with 13 bases in between. The CDR3 contains 15 residues.

The chain couples TRBV2 to TRBJ2-7; 7 bases are a match to TRBD1. Germline trimming cut 4 bases from V and 5 bases from J; bases unmatched to any gene: 2. Germline CDR1 is SNHLY and CDR2 is FYNNEI. The CDR3 runs to 12 residues. CDR3: CASSGQGHEQYV. The CDR3 nucleotides read TGTGCCAGCAGTGGACAGGGCCACGAGCAGTACGTC.

The rearrangement uses TRBV27 and TRBJ1-2; 9 bases align to TRBD1. V trimming: 5 bases; J trimming: 7 bases; junction bases outside the gene matches: 8. Germline lookup yields CDR1 MNHEY and CDR2 SMNVEV (reference sequence). This CDR3 contains 14 residues. The CDR3 bases are TGTGCCAGCAGTCTCGGGACAGGGAGGGGTGGCTACACCTTC. It encodes CASSLGTGRGGYTF.

The CDR3 here is CSVETGMPKNTEAFF. The DNA of the CDR3 is TGCAGCGTTGAAACCGGTATGCCCAAGAACACTGAAGCTTTCTTT. This chain connects TRBV29-1 to TRBJ1-1, with unresolved D. The CDR3 loop spans 15 amino acids. Germline loops: CDR1 SQVTM, CDR2 ANQGSEA. Trimming cost V 2 bases and J 1 base, with 14 bases left between them.

This rearrangement joins TRBV7-9 to TRBJ2-1; 7 positions agree with TRBD2. From germline, CDR1 is SEHNR and CDR2 FQNEAQ (reference sequence). The CDR3 has 15 amino acids. Trimming at V came to 2 bases and at J to 5 bases, leaving 6 bases not matched to a gene. The CDR3 sequence: CASSLTTSYHNEQFF. The CDR3 coding sequence is TGTGCCAGCAGCTTAACGACTAGCTACCACAATGAGCAGTTCTTC.

The rearrangement uses TRBV27 and TRBJ1-1; the D is unclear. Trimming took 4 bases from V and 3 from J, leaving 9 bases between them. CDR1 and CDR2 (germline): MNHEY, SMNVEV (reference sequence). This CDR3 spans 13 amino acids. The DNA of the CDR3 is TGTGCCAGCAGTTACGCTGGGGACACTGAAGCTTTCTTT. It is translated as CASSYAGDTEAFF.

The chain couples TRBV28 to TRBJ2-3, with D maybe TRBD1 (5 bases). V was shortened by 7 bases and J by 6 bases, with 11 bases between the two germline ends. The V gene's germline CDR1 is MDHEN and CDR2 SYDVKM. The CDR3 has 12 residues. The CDR3 loop reads CASKQDLDTQYF. The CDR3 coding sequence is TGTGCCAGCAAACAGGACCTGGATACGCAGTATTTT.

The chain recombines TRBV4-2 with TRBJ2-5, with TRBD2 identical over 10 bases. The CDR3 contains 19 residues. The ends lost 1 base at V and 4 bases at J; junction bases unmatched: 15. The germline gives CDR1 LGHNA, CDR2 YNFKEQ. The CDR3 coding sequence is TGTGCCAGCAGCCAAGTAGGGCTTTTCAGCGGGGGGGCCGGAGAGACCCAGTACTTC. Its translation: CASSQVGLFSGGAGETQYF.

The chain recombines TRBV4-2 with TRBJ2-5; TRBD2 is a possible D gene (7 bases). The V end was cut by 0 bases, the J end by 7 bases, with 21 bases between. Germline lookup yields CDR1 LGHNA and CDR2 YNFKEQ. CDR3 size: 17 residues. CDR3 protein: CASSQEGGGGLSLTQYF. In nucleotides, the CDR3 is TGTGCCAGCAGCCAAGAGGGGGGCGGGGGCCTCTCATTGACCCAGTACTTC.